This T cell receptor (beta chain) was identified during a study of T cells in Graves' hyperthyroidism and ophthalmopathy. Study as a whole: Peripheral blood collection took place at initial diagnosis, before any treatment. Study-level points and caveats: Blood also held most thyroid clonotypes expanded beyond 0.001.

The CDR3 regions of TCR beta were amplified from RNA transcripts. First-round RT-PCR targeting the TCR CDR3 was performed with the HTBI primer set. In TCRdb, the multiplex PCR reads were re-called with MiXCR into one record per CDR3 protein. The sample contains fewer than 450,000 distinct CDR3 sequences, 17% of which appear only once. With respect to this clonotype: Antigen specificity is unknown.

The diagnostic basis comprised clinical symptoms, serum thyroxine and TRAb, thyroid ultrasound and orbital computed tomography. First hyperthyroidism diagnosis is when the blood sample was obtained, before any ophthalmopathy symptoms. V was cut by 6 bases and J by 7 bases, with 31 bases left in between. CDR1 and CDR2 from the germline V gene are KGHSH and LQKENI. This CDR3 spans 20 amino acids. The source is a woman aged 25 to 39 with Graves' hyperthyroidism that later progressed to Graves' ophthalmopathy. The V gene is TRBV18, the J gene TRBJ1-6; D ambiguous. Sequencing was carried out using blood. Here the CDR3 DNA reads TGTGCCAGCTCGCTGCGTAGTCTGGTGGGGTCCGCCAGCCTGAATTCACCCCTCCACTTT. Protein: CASSLRSLVGSASLNSPLHF.